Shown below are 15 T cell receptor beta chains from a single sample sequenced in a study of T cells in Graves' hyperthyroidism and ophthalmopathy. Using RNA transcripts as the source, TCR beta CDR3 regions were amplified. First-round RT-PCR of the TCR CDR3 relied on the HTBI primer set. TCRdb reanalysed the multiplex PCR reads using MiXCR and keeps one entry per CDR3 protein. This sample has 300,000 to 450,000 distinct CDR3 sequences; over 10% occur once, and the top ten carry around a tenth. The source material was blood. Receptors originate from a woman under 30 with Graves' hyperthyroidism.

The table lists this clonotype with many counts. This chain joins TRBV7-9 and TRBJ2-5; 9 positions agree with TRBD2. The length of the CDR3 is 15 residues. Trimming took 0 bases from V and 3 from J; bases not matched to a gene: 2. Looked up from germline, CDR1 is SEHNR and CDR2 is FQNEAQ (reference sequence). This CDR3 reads CASSLASSGEETQYF. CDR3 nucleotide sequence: TGTGCCAGCAGCTTAGCGTCTAGCGGGGAAGAGACCCAGTACTTC.

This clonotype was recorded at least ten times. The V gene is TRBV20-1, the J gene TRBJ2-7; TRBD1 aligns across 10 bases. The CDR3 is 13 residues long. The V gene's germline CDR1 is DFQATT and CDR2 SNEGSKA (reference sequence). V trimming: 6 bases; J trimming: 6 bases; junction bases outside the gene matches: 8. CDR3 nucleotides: TGCAGTGCCGTGGGACAGGGGCGCTCCGAGCAGTACTTC. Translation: CSAVGQGRSEQYF.

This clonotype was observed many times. The CDR3 DNA reads as TGTGCCAGCAGCAGGGTGACAGATACGCAGTATTTT. It translates to CASSRVTDTQYF. The chain carries TRBV5-8 and TRBJ2-3; D not certain. V was clipped by 4 bases and J by 3 bases, with 6 bases between them. The germline V gene has CDR1 SGHTS and CDR2 YDEGEE. The CDR3 is made up of 12 amino acids.

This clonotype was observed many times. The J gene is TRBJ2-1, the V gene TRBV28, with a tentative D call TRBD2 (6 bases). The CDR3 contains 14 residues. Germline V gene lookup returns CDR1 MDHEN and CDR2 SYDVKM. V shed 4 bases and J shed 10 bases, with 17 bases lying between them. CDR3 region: CASSYNPGGGEQFF. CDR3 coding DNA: TGTGCCAGCAGTTACAACCCCGGGGGAGGAGAGCAGTTCTTC.

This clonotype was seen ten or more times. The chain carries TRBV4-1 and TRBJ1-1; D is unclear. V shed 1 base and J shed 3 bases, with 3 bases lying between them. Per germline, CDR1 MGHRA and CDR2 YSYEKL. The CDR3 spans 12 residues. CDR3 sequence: CASSQADTEAFF. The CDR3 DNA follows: TGCGCCAGCAGCCAAGCGGACACTGAAGCTTTCTTT.

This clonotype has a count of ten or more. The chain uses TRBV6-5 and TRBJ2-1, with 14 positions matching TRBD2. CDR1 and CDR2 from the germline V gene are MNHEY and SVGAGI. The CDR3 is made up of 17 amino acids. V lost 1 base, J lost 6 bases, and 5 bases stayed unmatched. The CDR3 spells CASSYFTGTSGSNEQFF. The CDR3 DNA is TGTGCCAGCAGTTACTTTACCGGGACTAGCGGGAGCAATGAGCAGTTCTTC.

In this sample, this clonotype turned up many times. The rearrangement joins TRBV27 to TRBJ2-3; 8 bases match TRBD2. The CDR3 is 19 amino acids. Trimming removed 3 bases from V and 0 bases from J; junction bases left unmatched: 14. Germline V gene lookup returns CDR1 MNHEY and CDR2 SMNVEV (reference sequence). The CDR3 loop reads CASSLSGLAGVASTDTQYF. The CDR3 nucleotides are TGTGCCAGCAGTTTGAGCGGGCTAGCGGGTGTAGCTAGCACAGATACGCAGTATTTT.

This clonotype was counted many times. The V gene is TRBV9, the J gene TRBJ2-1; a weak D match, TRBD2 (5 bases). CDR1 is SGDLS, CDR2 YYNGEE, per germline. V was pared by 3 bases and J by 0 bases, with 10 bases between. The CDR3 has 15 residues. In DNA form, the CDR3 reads TGTGCCAGCAGCGGCGGGCCCAGCTCCTACAATGAGCAGTTCTTC. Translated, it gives CASSGGPSSYNEQFF.

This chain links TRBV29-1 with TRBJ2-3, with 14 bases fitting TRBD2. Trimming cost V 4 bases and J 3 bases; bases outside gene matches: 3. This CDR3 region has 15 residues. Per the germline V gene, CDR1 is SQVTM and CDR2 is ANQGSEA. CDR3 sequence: CSVVGLAGGTDTQYF. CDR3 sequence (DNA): TGCAGCGTTGTCGGACTAGCGGGAGGTACAGATACGCAGTATTTT.

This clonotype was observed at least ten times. The CDR3 sequence is CASSLAGAGEDYNEQFF. The CDR3 DNA is TGCGCCAGCAGCTTGGCTGGAGCGGGAGAGGACTACAATGAGCAGTTCTTC. V is TRBV5-1 and J is TRBJ2-1; TRBD2 matches at 8 bases. The germline V gene encodes CDR1 SGHRS and CDR2 YFSETQ. The CDR3 spans 17 residues. V lost 0 bases, J lost 3 bases, and 8 bases stayed unmatched.

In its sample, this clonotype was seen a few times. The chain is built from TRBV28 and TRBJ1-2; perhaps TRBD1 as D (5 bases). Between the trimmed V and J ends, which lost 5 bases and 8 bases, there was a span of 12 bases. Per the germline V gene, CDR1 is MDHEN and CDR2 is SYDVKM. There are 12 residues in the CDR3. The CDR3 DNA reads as TGTGCCAGCAGTCCCCCGGAGGGGGGCTACACCTTC. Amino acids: CASSPPEGGYTF.

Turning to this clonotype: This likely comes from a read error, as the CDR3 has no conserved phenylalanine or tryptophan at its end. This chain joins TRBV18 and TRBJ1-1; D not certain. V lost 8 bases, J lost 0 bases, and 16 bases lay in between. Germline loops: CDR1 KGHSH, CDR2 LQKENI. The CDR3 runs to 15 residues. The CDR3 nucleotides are TGTGCCAGCGGACCAAGGCTGCACATGAACACTGAAGCTTTCGTT. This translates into CASGPRLHMNTEAFV.

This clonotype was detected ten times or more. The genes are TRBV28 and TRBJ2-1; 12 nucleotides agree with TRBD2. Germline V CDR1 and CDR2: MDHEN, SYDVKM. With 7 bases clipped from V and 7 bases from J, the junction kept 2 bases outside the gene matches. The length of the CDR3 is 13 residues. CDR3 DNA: TGTGCCAGCACCGGACTAGCGGGGAATGAGCAGTTCTTC. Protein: CASTGLAGNEQFF.

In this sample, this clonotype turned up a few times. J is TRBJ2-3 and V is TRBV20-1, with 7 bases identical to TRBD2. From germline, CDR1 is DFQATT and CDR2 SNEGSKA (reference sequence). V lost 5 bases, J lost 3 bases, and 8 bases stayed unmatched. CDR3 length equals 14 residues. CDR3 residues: CSAPTGGGTDTQYF. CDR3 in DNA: TGCAGTGCTCCTACGGGCGGGGGAACAGATACGCAGTATTTT.

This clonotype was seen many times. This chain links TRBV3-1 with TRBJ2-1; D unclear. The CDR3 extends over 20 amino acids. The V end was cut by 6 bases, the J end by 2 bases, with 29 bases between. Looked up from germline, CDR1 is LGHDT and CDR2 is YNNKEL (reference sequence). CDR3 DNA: TGTGCCAGCAGTCTACCGACGGAGCTGATAGATCAGAACCCCTACAATGAGCAGTTCTTC. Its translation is CASSLPTELIDQNPYNEQFF.